These T cell receptor beta chains were read from a single sample in a study of blood T cell repertoires in COVID-19. Assay used: immunoSEQ multiplex PCR; TCRdb lists only in-frame clones, some missing. The table lists a few hundred thousand clones, 83% of them singletons. The sample taken for sequencing was peripheral blood. The origin of the receptors is a woman aged 25 to 39 with COVID-19, enrolled during active disease. Both conserved end residues are part of each CDR3. A D gene is named only where the DNA matches it firmly. Expanded clones get a size class; other rows say once, few or many, or leave the size out.

j_gene,d_gene,abundance,v_gene,CDR3aa,CDR3nt
TRBJ2-1,TRBD2,-,TRBV6-4,CASSPGTSGLLEQFF,TGTGCCAGCAGTCCCGGGACTAGCGGGCTCCTCGAGCAGTTCTTC
TRBJ2-1,TRBD2,-,TRBV5-1,CASSLTATSGRNNEQFF,TGCGCCAGCAGCTTGACCGCGACTAGCGGGAGAAATAATGAGCAGTTCTTC
TRBJ2-2,-,-,TRBV15,CATSRDPLVWESAGTGELFF,TGTGCCACCAGCAGAGATCCTCTTGTGTGGGAATCCGCGGGCACCGGGGAGCTGTTTTTT
TRBJ2-3,TRBD1,-,TRBV15,CATSRAQGPTDTQYF,TGTGCCACCAGCAGAGCACAGGGGCCCACAGATACGCAGTATTTT
TRBJ1-1,-,-,TRBV5-1,CASSAGIGAFF,TGCGCCAGCAGCGCGGGGATTGGAGCTTTCTTT
TRBJ2-5,-,-,TRBV11-3,CASSLESTETQYF,TGTGCCAGCAGCTTAGAGAGCACAGAGACCCAGTACTTC
TRBJ1-1,-,-,TRBV5-1,CASSPGGERAFF,TGCGCCAGCAGCCCGGGTGGGGAGAGAGCTTTCTTT
TRBJ1-5,TRBD1,once,TRBV7-9,CASSRDRQPQHF,TGTGCCAGCAGCCGGGACAGGCAGCCCCAGCATTTT
TRBJ2-4,TRBD1,-,TRBV5-1,CASSLFPGQGVRGNIQYF,TGCGCCAGCAGCTTGTTCCCAGGTCAGGGGGTCAGGGGAAACATTCAGTACTTC
TRBJ1-1,TRBD1,-,TRBV29-1,CSGRQGDGTEAFF,TGCAGCGGCCGACAGGGGGATGGCACTGAAGCTTTCTTT
TRBJ1-2,TRBD1,-,TRBV19,CASSIPRTGYGYTF,TGTGCCAGTAGTATTCCCCGGACAGGGTATGGCTACACCTTC
TRBJ2-1,TRBD2,-,TRBV27,CASSLLLPSGRSKGEQFF,TGTGCCAGCAGTTTATTGTTACCTAGCGGGAGATCTAAAGGTGAGCAGTTCTTC
TRBJ2-1,TRBD2,-,TRBV18,CASSPRETSDSYNEQFF,TGTGCCAGCTCACCTCGAGAAACTAGCGATTCCTACAATGAGCAGTTCTTC
TRBJ1-2,-,-,TRBV30,CAFPGGSGYTF,TGTGCCTTCCCCGGAGGATCTGGCTACACCTTC
TRBJ2-7,TRBD2,-,TRBV5-4,CASSYSGGPSYEQYF,TGTGCCAGCAGCTACAGCGGGGGGCCCTCCTACGAGCAGTACTTC
TRBJ2-7,TRBD2,once,TRBV2,CASSERGLAGHEQYF,TGTGCCAGCAGTGAACGGGGACTAGCGGGACACGAGCAGTACTTC
TRBJ2-1,-,few,TRBV9,CASSVGADPAYNEQFF,TGTGCCAGCAGCGTCGGAGCGGACCCAGCCTACAATGAGCAGTTCTTC
TRBJ2-5,-,-,TRBV7-9,CASKGGGRQETQYF,TGTGCCAGCAAGGGAGGTGGTCGCCAAGAGACCCAGTACTTC
TRBJ1-1,TRBD1,few,TRBV27,CASSFGQGAEAFF,TGTGCCAGCAGTTTCGGACAGGGTGCTGAAGCTTTCTTT